Sequencing of this T cell receptor beta chain was carried out in a study of T cells in Graves' hyperthyroidism and ophthalmopathy. There are 13 residues in the CDR3. Germline CDR1 and CDR2: MNHNS and SASEGT. Between the trimmed V and J ends, which lost 6 bases and 1 base, there was a span of 9 bases. RNA transcripts gave rise to amplified TCR beta CDR3 regions. HTBI primers drove first-round RT-PCR of the TCR CDR3. MiXCR, run by TCRdb on the multiplex PCR reads, gives a single entry per CDR3 protein. The sample has about 480,000 distinct CDR3 sequences, approximately 15% seen once. The table lists this clonotype with many counts.

The chain uses TRBV6-1 and TRBJ1-1; no clear D gene. This clonotype was obtained from a woman aged 18-35 years with Graves' hyperthyroidism. Sample: blood. The CDR3, as DNA: TGTGCCAGCAGGCGGCCGCAGAACACTGAAGCTTTCTTT. It is translated as CASRRPQNTEAFF.